The 17 T cell receptor beta chains presented below share a single source sample, sequenced in a study of graft-versus-host responses after intestinal transplantation. No antigen has been identified for these receptors. The data were produced by immunoSEQ multiplex PCR, yet TCRdb's version contains in-frame clones alone and is incomplete. The sample has around 110,000 clones, 90% seen once. The input for sequencing was unstimulated CD4+ T cells sorted from spleen or lymph node cells, taken before intestinal transplant. The source of these receptors is a human donor who received an intestinal transplant.

The chain links TRBV18 to TRBJ2-7; 11 positions match TRBD1. This CDR3 region has 16 residues. V was pared by 4 bases and J by 2 bases, with 7 bases of the junction left unmatched. Germline V gene data show CDR1 as KGHSH and CDR2 as LQKENI. CDR3 amino acids: CASSLGTGGYTYEQYF. CDR3 nucleotide sequence: TGTGCCAGCTCACTAGGGACAGGGGGTTACACCTACGAGCAGTACTTC.

The chain carries TRBV7-2 and TRBJ2-7; 7 bases align to TRBD2. Germline CDR1 is SGHTA and CDR2 is FQGNSA. The V gene end was trimmed by 1 base and the J gene end by 4 bases; junction bases not matched to a gene: 7. The CDR3 loop spans 15 amino acids. The CDR3 DNA reads TGTGCCAGCAGCTTAGACGGAGCGGGGCCATACGAGCAGTACTTC. Its protein product is CASSLDGAGPYEQYF.

This clone was found once. The chain recombines TRBV19 with TRBJ1-5, with 8 positions matching TRBD1. Germline CDR1 reads LNHDA; CDR2 reads SQIVND (reference sequence). This CDR3 has 14 residues. Losses at the gene ends were 4 bases for V and 7 bases for J; bases not matched to a gene: 6. CDR3 residues: CASSTDRARQPQHF. The CDR3 DNA reads as TGTGCCAGTAGTACGGACAGGGCGAGACAGCCCCAGCATTTT.

This clone was recorded once. The chain carries TRBV19 and TRBJ2-1; 9 nucleotides line up with TRBD2. There are 18 residues in the CDR3. V lost 3 bases, J lost 12 bases, and 21 bases stayed unmatched. The germline gives CDR1 LNHDA, CDR2 SQIVND (reference sequence). The CDR3 here is CASSIPVSIAGDYTRQFF. For the CDR3, the DNA is TGTGCCAGTAGTATCCCTGTTTCCATAGCGGGAGATTATACGAGGCAGTTCTTC.

This clone was counted once. The rearrangement uses TRBV2 and TRBJ2-6, with 9 bases fitting TRBD1. Germline loops: CDR1 SNHLY, CDR2 FYNNEI. This CDR3 contains 19 residues. J was trimmed by 3 bases and V by 4 bases; bases with no gene match: 13. The CDR3 coding sequence is TGTGCCAGCAGTGGGACAGGGGTAATAGGTTATGGTGGGGCCAACGTCCTGACTTTC. This sequence encodes CASSGTGVIGYGGANVLTF.

This clone came up a few times. V gene TRBV6-1 combines with J gene TRBJ1-5; possible D gene TRBD1, 6 bases. V lost 4 bases to trimming and J lost 3 bases, with 10 bases between them. CDR3 size: 14 residues. The V gene's germline CDR1 is MNHNS and CDR2 SASEGT. For the CDR3, the DNA is TGTGCCAGCAGTGGTGGACAGAACAATCAGCCCCAGCATTTT. Protein sequence: CASSGGQNNQPQHF.

The chain links TRBV19 to TRBJ2-1; perhaps TRBD1 as D (5 bases). CDR1 is LNHDA and CDR2 is SQIVND in the germline V gene (reference sequence). The ends were cut back, 5 bases at V and 2 bases at J, with 10 bases in the middle. The CDR3 has 14 residues. In nucleotides, the CDR3 is TGTGCCAGTAGTCCCCGACAGACCTACAATGAGCAGTTCTTC. This encodes CASSPRQTYNEQFF. Using reference TRBV19 and TRBJ2-1 for the parts outside the CDR3, the full variable domain is DGGITQSPKYLFRKEGQNVTLSCEQNLNHDAMYWYRQDPGQGLRLIYYSQIVNDFQKGDIAEGYSVSREKKESFPLTVTSAQKNPTAFYLCASSPRQTYNEQFFGPGTRLTVL.

The chain combines TRBV28 with TRBJ2-7, with 9 nucleotides matching TRBD1. Germline-derived CDR1 and CDR2 are MDHEN and SYDVKM. The length of the CDR3 is 15 residues. V dropped 6 bases and J dropped 5; count of bases not matched to a gene: 11. The CDR3 sequence: CASRSTGQGSNEQYF. The CDR3 DNA reads as TGTGCCAGCAGATCCACGGGACAGGGTAGTAACGAGCAGTACTTC.

This clone has a single count. The chain uses TRBV5-5 and TRBJ2-3; D uncertain. V lost 4 bases, J lost 1 base, and 4 bases lay in between. The CDR3 sequence is 12 residues long. The germline CDR1 and CDR2 sequences are SGHKS and YYEKEE (reference sequence). The CDR3 DNA is TGTGCCAGCAGCCCCGGCACAGATACGCAGTATTTT. Protein sequence: CASSPGTDTQYF. The entire variable domain, with the rest obtained from reference TRBV5-5 and TRBJ2-3, is as follows: DAGVTQSPTHLIKTRGQQVTLRCSPISGHKSVSWYQQVLGQGPQFIFQYYEKEERGRGNFPDRFSARQFPNYSSELNVNALLLGDSALYLCASSPGTDTQYFGPGTRLTVL.

This chain connects TRBV28 to TRBJ2-3; possibly TRBD1 for D (6 bases). Trimming cost V 5 bases and J 0 bases, with 18 bases left between them. Germline lookup yields CDR1 MDHEN and CDR2 SYDVKM. CDR3 length: 17 residues. CDR3 nucleotide sequence: TGTGCCAGCAGTCCGCCGGGACACCCACCTAGCACAGATACGCAGTATTTT. As protein: CASSPPGHPPSTDTQYF.

The rearrangement links TRBV11-2 to TRBJ2-7; 8 bases align to TRBD2. V lost 4 bases to trimming and J lost 0 bases; unmatched junction nucleotides: 11. The germline gives CDR1 SGHAT, CDR2 FQNNGV. There are 17 residues in the CDR3. The CDR3 DNA is TGTGCCAGCAGCTCATCGCGCGGGGGGCCCAGCTCCTACGAGCAGTACTTC. Translation gives CASSSSRGGPSSYEQYF. The variable domain in full, completed from reference TRBV11-2 and TRBJ2-7, reads EAGVAQSPRYKIIEKRQSVAFWCNPISGHATLYWYQQILGQGPKLLIQFQNNGVVDDSQLPKDRFSAERLKGVDSTLKIQPAKLEDSAVYLCASSSSRGGPSSYEQYFGPGTRLTVT.

The V call is TRBV27, the J call TRBJ1-2; D might be TRBD1 (6 bases). The CDR3 sequence is 14 residues long. V was pared by 2 bases and J by 5 bases, with 12 bases between. Per germline, CDR1 MNHEY and CDR2 SMNVEV (reference sequence). The CDR3 DNA sequence: TGTGCCAGCAGTTTACTGGGGGGGGCTTATGGCTACACCTTC. It is translated as CASSLLGGAYGYTF.

The chain combines TRBV19 with TRBJ2-2, with a possible D match to TRBD2 (5 bases). Germline V gene data show CDR1 as LNHDA and CDR2 as SQIVND (reference sequence). The V and J ends lost 0 bases and 4 bases respectively, with 9 bases between them. The CDR3 sequence is 15 residues long. CDR3 nucleotide sequence: TGTGCCAGTAGTATAGATCACCGGGGCACCGGGGAGCTGTTTTTT. It encodes CASSIDHRGTGELFF.

The rearrangement joins TRBV28 to TRBJ2-3; 9 positions match TRBD2. This CDR3 contains 16 residues. Germline values: CDR1 MDHEN, CDR2 SYDVKM. With 4 bases clipped from V and 4 bases from J, the junction kept 9 bases outside the gene matches. The CDR3 DNA is TGTGCCAGCAGTTCCTCCTCAGCGGGAGGTGCAGATACGCAGTATTTT. It is translated as CASSSSSAGGADTQYF.

This chain links TRBV4-1 with TRBJ2-2; a weak D match, TRBD1 (5 bases). Per the germline V gene, CDR1 is MGHRA and CDR2 is YSYEKL. Deletions cut 1 base from V and 3 bases from J, with 9 bases between. The CDR3 is made up of 15 amino acids. The chain's CDR3 is CASSQGDRDTGELFF. In DNA, the CDR3 is TGCGCCAGCAGCCAAGGTGACAGAGACACCGGGGAGCTGTTTTTT.

The count of this clone is one. The V call is TRBV7-9, the J call TRBJ1-5; D is possibly TRBD1 (6 bases). The CDR3 is 14 amino acids. Trimming took 5 bases from V and 3 from J, leaving 11 bases between them. Germline CDR1 and CDR2: SEHNR and FQNEAQ (reference sequence). This CDR3 is CASSADRNNQPQHF. The CDR3, as DNA: TGTGCCAGCAGCGCAGACAGGAACAATCAGCCCCAGCATTTT.

The chain joins TRBV5-1 to TRBJ2-1, with 9 bases lining up with TRBD2. CDR1 is SGHRS, CDR2 YFSETQ, per germline. V was clipped by 3 bases and J by 12 bases; unmatched bases: 10. The CDR3 has 14 residues. This CDR3 is CASSSSSGTQGQFF. In DNA form, the CDR3 reads TGCGCCAGCAGCTCGTCTAGCGGGACGCAGGGGCAGTTCTTC.